These T cell receptor beta chains were read from a single sample in a study of molecular identifiers for immune sequencing clone quantification. TCRdb called the PCR reads again in MiXCR, with one record for every CDR3 protein. This table has 490,000 or so distinct CDR3 sequences, about 25% appearing once. The specimen was naive CD8+ T cells from blood, with Jurkat cell RNA spiked in. All receptors derive from a human donor in good health. Some libraries in this study had Jurkat cell RNA spiked in. The CDR3 runs from the conserved cysteine through the conserved F or W. The D gene is left open where the match is weak. The size entry is marked missing in some rows and otherwise reads once, few, many or a size class.

TRBJ2-1 TRBD2 NA TRBV4-3 CASSHGTSGGNEQFF TGCGCCAGCAGCCACGGGACTAGCGGGGGAAATGAGCAGTTCTTC
TRBJ2-7 NA few TRBV19 CASSIGSGRSLGEQYF TGTGCCAGTAGTATTGGGTCAGGAAGATCCCTCGGCGAGCAGTACTTC
TRBJ1-1 TRBD1 few TRBV12-3/TRBV12-4 CASSSYRGATEAFF TGTGCCAGCAGTTCCTACAGGGGTGCCACTGAAGCTTTCTTT
TRBJ2-2 TRBD1 NA TRBV6-6 CASSLRTGVDTGELFF TGTGCCAGCAGCCTTAGGACAGGGGTTGACACCGGGGAGCTGTTTTTT
TRBJ1-4 TRBD1 few TRBV12-3/TRBV12-4 CASRGTGVGWEKLFF TGTGCCAGCAGAGGGACAGGGGTCGGTTGGGAAAAACTGTTTTTT
TRBJ1-1 TRBD1 few TRBV20-1 CSARDRGTGGYEAFF TGCAGTGCTAGAGATCGTGGGACAGGAGGATATGAAGCTTTCTTT
TRBJ2-7 TRBD2 many TRBV6-5 CASSPGEGWEQYF TGTGCCAGCAGTCCCGGGGAGGGGTGGGAGCAGTACTTC
TRBJ1-5 NA many TRBV6-5 CASSPDENQPQHF TGTGCCAGCAGCCCAGACGAAAATCAGCCCCAGCATTTT
TRBJ2-5 NA once TRBV29-1 CSVEPPLATQETKYF TGCAGCGTTGAGCCCCCCTTAGCGACACAAGAGACCAAGTACTTC
TRBJ2-1 TRBD1 NA TRBV20-1 CSPFSDRVRNEQFF TGCAGTCCCTTCTCGGACAGGGTCCGCAATGAGCAGTTCTTC
TRBJ1-1 NA NA TRBV24-1 CATSNYGRNTEAFF TGTGCCACCAGTAATTATGGCAGGAACACTGAAGCTTTCTTT
TRBJ2-7 NA NA TRBV3-1 CASSQVAGRNFYEQYF TGTGCCAGCAGCCAAGTCGCGGGGAGGAATTTCTACGAGCAGTACTTC
TRBJ2-7 TRBD2 NA TRBV7-9 CASSSITSGRAVRYHEQYF TGTGCCAGCAGCTCGATAACTAGCGGGAGGGCCGTTAGGTACCACGAGCAGTACTTC
TRBJ2-5 NA NA TRBV13 CASSPWTEDRETQYF TGTGCCAGCAGCCCATGGACAGAAGATAGAGAGACCCAGTACTTC
TRBJ1-5 TRBD1 NA TRBV27 CARGQGLMGNQPQHF TGTGCCAGAGGACAGGGTTTAATGGGCAATCAGCCTCAGCATTTT
TRBJ2-2 TRBD2 NA TRBV19 CASSLAGGGDTGELFF TGTGCCAGTAGTCTAGCGGGAGGTGGCGACACCGGGGAGCTGTTTTTT
TRBJ2-3 TRBD1 NA TRBV5-3 CTSSLRTGAFVGTDTQYF TGTACCAGCAGCTTACGGACAGGGGCTTTCGTGGGCACAGATACGCAGTATTTT
TRBJ2-1 TRBD1 NA TRBV24-1 CATSDLDRGLDEQFF TGTGCCACCAGTGATTTAGACAGGGGGCTGGATGAGCAGTTCTTC
TRBJ1-5 NA few TRBV6-6 CASSYTVINQPQHF TGTGCCAGCAGTTACACCGTGATCAATCAGCCCCAGCATTTT
TRBJ1-1 NA few TRBV29-1 CSVEVENTEAFF TGCAGCGTTGAGGTCGAAAACACTGAAGCTTTCTTT
TRBJ2-3 NA many TRBV20-1 CSARDFEGSSDTQYF TGCAGTGCTAGAGATTTTGAGGGATCTTCAGATACGCAGTATTTT
TRBJ2-1 TRBD2 few TRBV2 CASRPSGGFNEQFF TGTGCCAGCAGGCCCAGCGGGGGTTTCAATGAGCAGTTCTTC
TRBJ2-5 TRBD2 NA TRBV25-1 CASSGKRGDNQETQYF TGTGCCAGCAGTGGCAAGCGGGGGGACAACCAAGAGACCCAGTACTTC
TRBJ2-3 TRBD2 NA TRBV20-1 CSATYLAVRTDTQYF TGCAGTGCTACATACCTAGCGGTACGCACAGATACGCAGTATTTT
TRBJ2-1 NA NA TRBV19 CASSIVGVSYNEQFF TGTGCCAGTAGTATAGTGGGGGTGTCCTACAATGAGCAGTTCTTC
TRBJ2-4 TRBD2 few TRBV11-2 CASSLVASGRDQYF TGTGCCAGCAGCCTAGTCGCTAGCGGGAGAGATCAGTACTTC
TRBJ1-1 TRBD1 many TRBV5-6 CASSSLLDRVAFF TGTGCCAGCAGCTCCCTGCTGGACAGGGTCGCTTTCTTT
TRBJ1-1 NA many TRBV4-1 CASSQGWGASTEAFF TGCGCCAGCAGCCAAGGTTGGGGGGCGAGCACTGAAGCTTTCTTT